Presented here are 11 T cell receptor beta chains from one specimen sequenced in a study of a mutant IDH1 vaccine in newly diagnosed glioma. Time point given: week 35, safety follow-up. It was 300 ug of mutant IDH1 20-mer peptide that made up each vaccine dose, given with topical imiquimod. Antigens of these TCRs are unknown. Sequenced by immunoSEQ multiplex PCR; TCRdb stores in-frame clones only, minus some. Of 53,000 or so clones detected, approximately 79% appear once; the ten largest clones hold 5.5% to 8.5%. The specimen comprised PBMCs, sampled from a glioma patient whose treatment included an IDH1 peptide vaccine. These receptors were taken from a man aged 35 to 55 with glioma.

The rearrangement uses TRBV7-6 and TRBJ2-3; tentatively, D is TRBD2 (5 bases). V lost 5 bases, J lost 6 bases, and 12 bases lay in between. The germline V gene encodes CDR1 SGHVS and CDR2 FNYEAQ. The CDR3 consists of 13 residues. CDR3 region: CASSPTGSDTQYF. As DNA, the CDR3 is TGTGCCAGCAGCCCGACGGGGTCTGATACGCAGTATTTT.

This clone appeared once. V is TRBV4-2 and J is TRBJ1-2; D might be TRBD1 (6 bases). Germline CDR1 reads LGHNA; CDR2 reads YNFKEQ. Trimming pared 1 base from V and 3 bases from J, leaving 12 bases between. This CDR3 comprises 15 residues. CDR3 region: CASSQVTGFDYGYTF. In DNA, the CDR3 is TGTGCCAGCAGCCAAGTAACAGGGTTCGACTATGGCTACACCTTC.

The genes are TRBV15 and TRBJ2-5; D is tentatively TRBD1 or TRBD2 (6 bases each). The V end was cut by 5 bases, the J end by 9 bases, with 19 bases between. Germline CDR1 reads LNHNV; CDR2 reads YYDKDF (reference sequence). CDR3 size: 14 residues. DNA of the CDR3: TGTGCCACCAGCCCAAGTCGGGGGCAGCGGGCCCAGTACTTC. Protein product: CATSPSRGQRAQYF.

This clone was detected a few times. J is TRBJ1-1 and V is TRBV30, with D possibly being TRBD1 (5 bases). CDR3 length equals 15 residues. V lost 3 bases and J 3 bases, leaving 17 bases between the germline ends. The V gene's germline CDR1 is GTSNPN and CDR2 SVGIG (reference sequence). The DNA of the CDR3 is TGTGCCTGGAGAAGGTCTGAGGTGGGGCACACTGAAGCTTTCTTT. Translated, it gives CAWRRSEVGHTEAFF.

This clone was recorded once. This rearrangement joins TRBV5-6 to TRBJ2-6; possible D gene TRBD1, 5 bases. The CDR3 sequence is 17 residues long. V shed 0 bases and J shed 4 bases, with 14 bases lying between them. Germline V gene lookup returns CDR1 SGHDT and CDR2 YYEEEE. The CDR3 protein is CASSLGGTLPGANVLTF. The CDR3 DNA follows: TGTGCCAGCAGCTTGGGGGGCACACTCCCCGGGGCCAACGTCCTGACTTTC. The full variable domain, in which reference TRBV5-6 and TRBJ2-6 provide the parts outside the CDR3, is DAGVTQSPTHLIKTRGQQVTLRCSPKSGHDTVSWYQQALGQGPQFIFQYYEEEERQRGNFPDRFSGHQFPNYSSELNVNALLLGDSALYLCASSLGGTLPGANVLTFGAGSRLTVL.

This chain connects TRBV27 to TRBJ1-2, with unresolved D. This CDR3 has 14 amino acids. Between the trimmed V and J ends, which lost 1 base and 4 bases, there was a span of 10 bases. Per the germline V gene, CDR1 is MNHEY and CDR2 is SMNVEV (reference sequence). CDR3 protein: CASSLLGGGYGYTF. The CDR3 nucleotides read TGTGCCAGCAGTTTATTGGGCGGTGGCTATGGCTACACCTTC.

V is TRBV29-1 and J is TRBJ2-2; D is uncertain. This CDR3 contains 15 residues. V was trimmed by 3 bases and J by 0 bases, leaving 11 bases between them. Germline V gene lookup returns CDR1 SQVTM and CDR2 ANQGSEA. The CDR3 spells CSVDSGPANTGELFF. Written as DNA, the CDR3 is TGCAGCGTTGATAGTGGGCCAGCGAACACCGGGGAGCTGTTTTTT.

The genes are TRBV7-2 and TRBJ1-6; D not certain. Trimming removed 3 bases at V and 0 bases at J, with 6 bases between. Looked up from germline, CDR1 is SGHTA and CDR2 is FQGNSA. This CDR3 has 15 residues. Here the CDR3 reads CASSLESSYNSPLHF. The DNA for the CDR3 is TGTGCCAGCAGCTTGGAGAGCTCCTATAATTCACCCCTCCACTTT.

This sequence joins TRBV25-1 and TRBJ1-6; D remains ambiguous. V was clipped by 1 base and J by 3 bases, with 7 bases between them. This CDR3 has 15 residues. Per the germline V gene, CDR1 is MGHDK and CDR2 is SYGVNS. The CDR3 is CASSESTDYNSPLHF. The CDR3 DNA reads TGTGCCAGCAGTGAATCCACAGACTATAATTCACCCCTCCACTTT.

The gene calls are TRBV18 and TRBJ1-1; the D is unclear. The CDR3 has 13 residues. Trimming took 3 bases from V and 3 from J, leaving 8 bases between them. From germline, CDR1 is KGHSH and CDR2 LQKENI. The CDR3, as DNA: TGTGCCAGCTCACCTTCTCCGGACACTGAAGCTTTCTTT. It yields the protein CASSPSPDTEAFF.

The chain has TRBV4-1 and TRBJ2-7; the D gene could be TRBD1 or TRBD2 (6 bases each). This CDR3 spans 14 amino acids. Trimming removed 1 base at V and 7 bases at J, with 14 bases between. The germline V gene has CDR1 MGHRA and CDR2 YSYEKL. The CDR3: CASSQGWGAREQYF. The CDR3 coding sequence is TGCGCCAGCAGCCAAGGATGGGGGGCGCGGGAGCAGTACTTC.